This T cell receptor beta chain was sequenced for a study of Ad26.COV2.S vaccination and SARS-CoV-2 variants. Remarks on this clone: Its antigen is unidentified.

Some clones are missing from TCRdb's copy, which holds only in-frame ones; the method was immunoSEQ multiplex PCR. This table holds about 100,000 clones, roughly 80% found once. CDR1 is LGHNA, CDR2 YNFKEQ, per germline. Trimming at V came to 1 base and at J to 1 base, leaving 3 bases not matched to a gene. The CDR3 spans 17 residues. Regarding the study as a whole: Quantification of TCR breadth and depth may have yielded underestimates of total T cell responses. Vaccine recipients showed a spike-specific TCR breadth that was higher than in placebo recipients. Recipients of vaccine and of placebo showed similar breadth of their non-spike TCR repertoires.

The sequence derives from a human donor who had recovered from COVID-19. The gene calls are TRBV4-2 and TRBJ2-3, with 12 bases identical to TRBD2. The sequenced sample was peripheral blood, obtained after recovery from COVID-19. CDR3 in amino acids: CASSQGLAGGGTDTQYF. The CDR3 DNA reads TGTGCCAGCAGCCAAGGGCTAGCGGGGGGGGGCACAGATACGCAGTATTTT.